The clone carrying this T cell receptor beta chain was observed a few times. The antigen remains unidentified. Time point noted: week 5, during vaccination. What each vaccine dose contained was 300 ug of mutant IDH1 20-mer peptide, accompanied by topical imiquimod. Donor diagnoses consisted of new WHO grade 3 or 4 IDH1-mutant, ATRX-lost astrocytomas. The V end lost 7 bases, the J end lost 1 base, and 13 bases lay between the germline ends. The CDR3 has 14 residues. CDR1 and CDR2 from the germline V gene are SNHLY and FYNNEI. The assay was immunoSEQ multiplex PCR, and TCRdb's table has in-frame clones only and misses some. The repertoire has 50,000 to 65,000 clones, about 80% of them found once; the top ten carry approximately 3.1%. This sample stems from a study of a mutant IDH1 vaccine in newly diagnosed glioma. As for the study in general: All eight of the vaccinations patients received fell in weeks 1, 3, 5, 7, 11, 15, 19 and 23.

The study, taken as a whole, reports: Immune responses induced by vaccination arose in approximately 93% of the patients.

The chain uses TRBV2 and TRBJ1-1; D is undetermined. The TCR comes from a man in his thirties or forties with glioma. Source: PBMCs, taken from a glioma patient whose treatment included an IDH1 peptide vaccine. CDR3 bases: TGTGCCAGCACCGAAAGAATAGAGAACACTGAAGCTTTCTTT. The encoded protein is CASTERIENTEAFF.